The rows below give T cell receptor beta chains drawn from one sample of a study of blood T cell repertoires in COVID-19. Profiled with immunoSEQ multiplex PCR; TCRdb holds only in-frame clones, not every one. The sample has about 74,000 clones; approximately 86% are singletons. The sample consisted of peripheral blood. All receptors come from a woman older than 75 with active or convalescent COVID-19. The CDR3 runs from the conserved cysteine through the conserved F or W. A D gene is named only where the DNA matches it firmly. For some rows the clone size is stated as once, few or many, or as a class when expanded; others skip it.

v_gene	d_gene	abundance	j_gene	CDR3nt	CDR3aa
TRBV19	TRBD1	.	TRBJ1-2	TGTGCCAGTAGTGGGACAGGGGGCGTTCTAGATGGCTACACCTTC	CASSGTGGVLDGYTF
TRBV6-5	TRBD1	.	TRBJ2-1	TGTGCCAGCAGTTACCGGGACAGTTACAATGAGCAGTTCTTC	CASSYRDSYNEQFF
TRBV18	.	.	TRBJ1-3	TGTGCCAGCTCACCTCCCGGCGGGGGAGGAAACACCATATATTTT	CASSPPGGGGNTIYF
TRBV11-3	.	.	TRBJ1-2	TGTGCCAGCAGCTTAGATGCAGGGGACTATGGCTACACCTTC	CASSLDAGDYGYTF
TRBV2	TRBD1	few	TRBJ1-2	TGTGCCAGCAATAGGGACAGGGGAATTTATGGCTACACCTTC	CASNRDRGIYGYTF
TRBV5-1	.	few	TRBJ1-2	TGCGCCAGCAGCTTGGATGCAGGGATGGGTGGCTACACCTTC	CASSLDAGMGGYTF
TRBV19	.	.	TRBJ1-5	TGTGCCAGTAGTACAACCAGTGGGGGCGGGCAGCCCCAGCATTTT	CASSTTSGGGQPQHF
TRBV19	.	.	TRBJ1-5	TGTGCCAGTAGTCACCGGGACACTAACAATCAGCCCCAGCATTTT	CASSHRDTNNQPQHF
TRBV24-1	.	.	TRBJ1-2	TGTGCCACCAGTGATCACACAGGGTCGGGCTATGGCTACACCTTC	CATSDHTGSGYGYTF
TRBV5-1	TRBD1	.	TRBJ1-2	TGCGCCAGCAGCTTGGATGTGCAGGGGGCGTACGGCTACACCTTC	CASSLDVQGAYGYTF
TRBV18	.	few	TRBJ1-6	TGTGCCAGCTCACCAGGCGGGGGCCATAATTCACCCCTCCACTTT	CASSPGGGHNSPLHF
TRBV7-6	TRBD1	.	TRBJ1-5	TGTGCCAGCAGCCCGGGCCCCAGCGGGCAGGGGGGTCTGCCCCAGCATTTT	CASSPGPSGQGGLPQHF
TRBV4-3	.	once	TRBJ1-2	TGCGCCAGCAGCCACCCGGGGATCTCGGCTGGCTACACCTTC	CASSHPGISAGYTF
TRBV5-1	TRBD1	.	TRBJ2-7	TGCGCCAGCAGCACTCAGGGGGACCCCTCCTACGAGCAGTACTTC	CASSTQGDPSYEQYF
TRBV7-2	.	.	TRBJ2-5	TGTGCCAGCAGCCCGCCGGGACTCCAAGAGACCCAGTACTTC	CASSPPGLQETQYF
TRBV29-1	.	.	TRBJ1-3	TGCAGCGGCCGAGGGGACAACTCTGGAAACACCATATATTTT	CSGRGDNSGNTIYF
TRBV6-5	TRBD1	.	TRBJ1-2	TGTGCCAGCAGTTACTCGAGAGGACAGGGACATGGCTACACCTTC	CASSYSRGQGHGYTF
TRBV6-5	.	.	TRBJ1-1	TGTGCCAGCAGTTTCCAGGGGTTAGGGACTGAAGCTTTCTTT	CASSFQGLGTEAFF
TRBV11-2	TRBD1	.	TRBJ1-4	TGTGCCAGCAGCCCGGGGGGACAGGCTAATGAAAAACTGTTTTTT	CASSPGGQANEKLFF
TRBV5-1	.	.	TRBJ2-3	TGCGCCAGCAGCTTGGGACAGGATGCAGATACGCAGTATTTT	CASSLGQDADTQYF
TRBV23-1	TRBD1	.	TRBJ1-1	TGCGCCAGCAGTCAATTGCTCGGGGACAGAAACACTGAAGCTTTCTTT	CASSQLLGDRNTEAFF
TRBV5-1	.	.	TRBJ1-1	TGCGCCAGCAGCTTGGCCGGGGGAAGTGAAGCTTTCTTT	CASSLAGGSEAFF
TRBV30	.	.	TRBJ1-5	TGTGCCTGGACGGGGGATGTCAATCAGCCCCAGCATTTT	CAWTGDVNQPQHF
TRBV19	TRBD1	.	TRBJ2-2	TGTGCCAGTAGTATGGGCGACAGGGCCGGGGAGCTGTTTTTT	CASSMGDRAGELFF
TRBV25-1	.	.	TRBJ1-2	TGTGCCAGCCAAGAAGACAGTTCCTATGGCTACACCTTC	CASQEDSSYGYTF
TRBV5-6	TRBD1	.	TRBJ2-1	TGTGCCAGCAGCTTCGTTGACCGACAGGGGGACAATGAGCAGTTCTTC	CASSFVDRQGDNEQFF
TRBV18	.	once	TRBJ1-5	TGTGCCAGCTCAAGACAGAGCAATCAGCCCCAGCATTTT	CASSRQSNQPQHF
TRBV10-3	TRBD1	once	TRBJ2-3	TGTGCCATCAGCGACAGGGCCAGCACAGATACGCAGTATTTT	CAISDRASTDTQYF
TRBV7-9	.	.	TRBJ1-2	TGTGCCAGCAGCTTCGAGGGGTGGGGGCGCGGTTTCTATGGCTACACCTTC	CASSFEGWGRGFYGYTF
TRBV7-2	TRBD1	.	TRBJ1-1	TGTGCCAGCAGCCCCCGACAGGGTAAGACTGAAGCTTTCTTT	CASSPRQGKTEAFF
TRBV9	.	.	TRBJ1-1	TGTGCCAGCAGCTCAACAGGGAGCGCTGAAGCTTTCTTT	CASSSTGSAEAFF
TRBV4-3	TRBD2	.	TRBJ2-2	TGCGCCAGCAGCCCACTAGCGGGGGGGGCGGTCGGGGAGCTGTTTTTT	CASSPLAGGAVGELFF
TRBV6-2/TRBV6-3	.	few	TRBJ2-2	TGTGCCAGCAGTTACCGGGGGACCGGGGAGCTGTTTTTT	CASSYRGTGELFF
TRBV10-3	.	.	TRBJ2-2	TGTGCCATCAGTGATTGGTCTCGGACCGGGGAGCTGTTTTTT	CAISDWSRTGELFF
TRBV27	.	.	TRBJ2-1	TGTGCCAGCAGTTCCCTAGGGGGACCTCACAATGAGCAGTTCTTC	CASSSLGGPHNEQFF
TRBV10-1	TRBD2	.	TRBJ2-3	TGCGCCAGCAGTGAGATGCAGGGAGGGTTCACAGATACGCAGTATTTT	CASSEMQGGFTDTQYF
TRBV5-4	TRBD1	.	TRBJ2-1	TGTGCCAGCAGCCTGGCAGTAGGGGGCTATGAGCAGTTCTTC	CASSLAVGGYEQFF
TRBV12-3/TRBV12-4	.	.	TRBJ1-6	TGTGCCAGCAGTTTGAATCGGTCACCCCTCCACTTT	CASSLNRSPLHF
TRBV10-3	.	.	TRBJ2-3	TGTGCCATCAGTGAGTCGTTCGGGGAAGGCACAGATACGCAGTATTTT	CAISESFGEGTDTQYF
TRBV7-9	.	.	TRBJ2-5	TGTGCCAGCAGCTTAGGGTGGGACACAAAAGAGACCCAGTACTTC	CASSLGWDTKETQYF
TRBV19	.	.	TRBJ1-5	TGTGCCTCCCACGGGGGGACTTATAGCAATCAGCCCCAGCATTTT	CASHGGTYSNQPQHF
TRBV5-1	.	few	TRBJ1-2	TGCGCCAGCAGCTTGGGACAGAGTAACTATGGCTACACCTTC	CASSLGQSNYGYTF
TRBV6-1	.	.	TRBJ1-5	TGTGCCAGCAGTGAAAAGGCGGGCGTAGGACCCCAGCATTTT	CASSEKAGVGPQHF
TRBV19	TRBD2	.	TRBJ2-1	TGTGCCAGTAGAACGGGACTAGCGGGAGCCGATGAGCAGTTCTTC	CASRTGLAGADEQFF
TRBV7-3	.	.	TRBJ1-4	TGTGCCAGCAGCCCCCATTCCGACAGGTGGGTCGAAAAACTGTTTTTT	CASSPHSDRWVEKLFF
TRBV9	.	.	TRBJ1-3	TGTGCCAGCAGCGTAGGTCGCGGTTACTCTGGAAACACCATATATTTT	CASSVGRGYSGNTIYF
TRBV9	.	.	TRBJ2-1	TGTGCCAGCAGCGGAACGGGAGCGGCGTGGAATGAGCAGTTCTTC	CASSGTGAAWNEQFF
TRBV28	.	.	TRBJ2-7	TGTGCCAGCCTTCCCCTAGGGGGTTACGAGCAGTACTTC	CASLPLGGYEQYF
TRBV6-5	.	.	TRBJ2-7	TGTGCCAGCAGTACGAGCCTCCCTCTTTACGAGCAGTACTTC	CASSTSLPLYEQYF
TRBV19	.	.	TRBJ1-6	TGTGCCAGTAGGTACAGGGATTCACCCCTCCACTTT	CASRYRDSPLHF
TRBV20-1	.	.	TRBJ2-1	TGCAGTGCTACACCGGGTTTCGAGCAGTTCTTC	CSATPGFEQFF
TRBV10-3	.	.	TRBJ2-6	TGTGCCATCCCGGGGGGGACAGGGATGGTCCCTGGGGCCAACGTCCTGACTTTC	CAIPGGTGMVPGANVLTF